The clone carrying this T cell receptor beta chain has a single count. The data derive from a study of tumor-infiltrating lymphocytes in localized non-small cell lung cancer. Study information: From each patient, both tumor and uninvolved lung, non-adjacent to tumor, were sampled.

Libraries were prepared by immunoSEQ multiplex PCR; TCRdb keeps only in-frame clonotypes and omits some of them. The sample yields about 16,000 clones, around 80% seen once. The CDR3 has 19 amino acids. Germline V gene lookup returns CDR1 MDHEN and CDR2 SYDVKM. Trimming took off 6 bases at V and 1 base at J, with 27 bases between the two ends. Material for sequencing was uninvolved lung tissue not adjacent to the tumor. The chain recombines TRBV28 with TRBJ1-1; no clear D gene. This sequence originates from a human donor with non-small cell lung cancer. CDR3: CASSPPFGSAGVSNTEAFF. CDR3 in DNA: TGTGCCAGCAGCCCACCCTTCGGCAGTGCTGGTGTATCGAACACTGAAGCTTTCTTT. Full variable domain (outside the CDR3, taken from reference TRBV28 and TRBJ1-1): DVKVTQSSRYLVKRTGEKVFLECVQDMDHENMFWYRQDPGLGLRLIYFSYDVKMKEKGDIPEGYSVSREKKERFSLILESASTNQTSMYLCASSPPFGSAGVSNTEAFFGQGTRLTVV.